Given below is one T cell receptor beta chain in context. Its antigen is unidentified. The sample is drawn from a study of T cell responses to AZD1222 COVID-19 vaccine. The wider study: Second doses that came at about 4 or about 12 weeks were put together.

Overall study findings and caveats: Mostly white British, mostly female donors; authors suggested clonal diversity may be underestimated. In the spike-specific TCR repertoire, nearly half reportedly target unmutated variant regions.

Trimming pared 3 bases from V and 6 bases from J, leaving 18 bases between. This CDR3 spans 15 amino acids. Germline CDR1 is MNHNS and CDR2 is SASEGT. Profiled with immunoSEQ multiplex PCR; TCRdb holds only in-frame clones, not every one. The sample carries 180,000 or so clones, approximately 93% recorded once. The chain links TRBV6-1 to TRBJ2-7, with D possibly called TRBD1 or TRBD2 (5 bases each). Here the sequenced sample was peripheral blood, taken on day 0 of AZD1222 vaccination. This sequence was found in an adult in good health. In nucleotides, the CDR3 is TGTGCCAGCAGTGATCTAGGCGTGGGACGGACCGAGCAGTACTTC. Translation: CASSDLGVGRTEQYF.